The clone carrying this T cell receptor (beta chain) was seen more than once but under ten times. This entry is derived from a study of T cells after yellow fever vaccination. CDR3 length equals 15 residues. In germline, CDR1 is SGHTA, CDR2 FQGNSA. Trimming removed 4 bases at V and 2 bases at J, with 15 bases between. TCRdb itself ran the 5' RACE reads through MiXCR, one entry per CDR3 protein. The profile covers some 560,000 distinct CDR3 sequences, with about 19% appearing a single time and roughly an eighth taken by the ten largest. This receptor was obtained from a man aged 25-40 years who received the YFV17D yellow fever vaccine. The starting material was PBMCs, obtained 15 days after the yellow fever booster vaccination. The chain is built from TRBV7-2 and TRBJ2-7; D may match TRBD1 or TRBD2 (5 bases each). The CDR3 loop reads CASSSPGRPTYEQYF. CDR3 sequence (DNA): TGTGCCAGCAGCTCACCGGGACGCCCAACCTACGAGCAGTACTTC.